Below, one T cell receptor (beta chain) is given with its context. Its target antigen remains unknown. Base qualities are not provided; no much larger clone lies one nucleotide away. Ends trimmed: V by 1 base, J by 9 bases; bases unmatched to a gene: 7. From a lookup of the germline V gene, CDR1 and CDR2 are SGHAT and FQNNGV. Counted from cysteine to phenylalanine, this CDR3 has 16 amino acids. Only the CDR3 part of the read is kept: 48 bases, read in frame from the first base. The sample is drawn from a study of T-cell memory formation after mild COVID-19 (dated by TCRdb to about 2021). About the full investigation: TCR sequence clusters from the two donors were found to be largely donor specific. The cohort comprised two young, previously healthy adult volunteers, one female and one male. In a couple of donors, T-cell clones that expanded and contracted after mild COVID-19 were followed by sequencing TCRalpha and TCRbeta repertoires longitudinally.

PBMCs were isolated by Ficoll-Paque density gradient centrifugation. The paper as a whole reports these results and caveats: Only a couple of mild cases were covered by the study, and larger cohorts that include severe cases with pre-infection samples were considered necessary. Some responding clones were detected in pre-infection memory, which suggested that pre-existing cross-reactive memory T cells had joined the SARS-CoV-2 response. The second-wave clones that peaked on day 37 were not confirmed to be SARS-CoV-2 specific. Clones contracting from day 15 to 85 had balanced CD4/CD8 phenotypes, while a second wave expanding from day 15 to 37 was biased towards CD4+. Contracting CD4+ clones appeared mostly in the CM and EM memory subsets, whereas CD8+ clones were enriched in EMRA.

These reads were obtained on an Illumina NovaSeq 6000. TCRalpha and TCRbeta cDNA libraries were constructed by 5'RACE with constant-segment primers, with sample barcodes and unique molecular identifiers being introduced. RNA was extracted from every sample with Trizol reagent. Library amplification was performed in two PCR steps, and a second sample barcode and Illumina TruSeq adapters were introduced in the second step. The libraries were sequenced on an Illumina NovaSeq using 2 x 150 bp paired-end reads. The authors' pipeline ran thus. The reads were demultiplexed and collapsed into UMI-guided consensus sequences using migec v1.2.7. Using mixcr v2.1.11, UMI consensuses were aligned to TRA and TRB V and J templates and then assembled into clonotypes. Expanded or contracted clonotypes were those called significant by both edgeR and NoisET, with noise models trained on biological replicates. edgeR calls used a false discovery rate-adjusted p below 0.01 and a log2 fold-change threshold of 1. As an exploratory analysis of dynamics, PCA with hierarchical clustering was applied to max-normalized trajectories of the 1000 most abundant clonotypes. Separately sequenced CD4+ and CD8+ repertoires were used to assign the CD4 or CD8 phenotype of responding clones. TCRdb applied fastp at Q25 and MiXCR to the public reads, then kept only in-frame beta chains. Every distinct CDR3 protein forms one entry, paired with its most common genes and DNA. The authors' filters were not applied to this entry. This sample holds about 620,000 distinct CDR3 sequences; about a sixth were observed only once. The leading ten clones occupy around 12% of the sample.

Source material: PBMCs or a T cell subset sorted from them (not recorded which). The sequence came from an adult woman who had mild COVID-19 (a few samples of this study predate the infection). The sample titles of this study are shuffled in the database, so cell type and time point are left out; the donor was told from shared clones. Rearrangement joined TRBV11-2 to TRBJ1-4; 11 bases in the middle match TRBD1. The sequenced DNA: TGTGCCAGCAGCTTAGTCGGGGGACAGGGGGTTAAAAAACTGTTTTTT. Its coded protein is CASSLVGGQGVKKLFF.